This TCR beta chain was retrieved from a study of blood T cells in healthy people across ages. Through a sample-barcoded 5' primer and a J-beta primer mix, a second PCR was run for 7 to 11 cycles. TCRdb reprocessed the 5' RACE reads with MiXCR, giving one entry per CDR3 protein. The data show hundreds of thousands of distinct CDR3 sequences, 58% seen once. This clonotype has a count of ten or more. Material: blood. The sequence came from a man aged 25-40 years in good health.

This CDR3 is CAARTSGRRKTQYF. CDR3 bases: TGTGCCGCCCGGACTAGCGGGAGGAGGAAGACCCAGTACTTC. The chain links TRBV24-1 to TRBJ2-5; the match to TRBD2 covers 14 bases. The germline gives CDR1 KGHDR, CDR2 SFDVKD. V was clipped by 12 bases and J by 6 bases; unmatched bases: 8. The CDR3 spans 14 residues.